Following are 21 T cell receptor beta chains from one sample sequenced in a study of T cells in Graves' hyperthyroidism and ophthalmopathy. There were TCR beta CDR3 regions amplified from RNA transcripts. HTBI primers drove first-round RT-PCR of the TCR CDR3. From the multiplex PCR reads, TCRdb called clonotypes with MiXCR, one entry per CDR3 protein. The sample lists around 430,000 distinct CDR3 sequences, 14% to 15% seen once, with approximately 29% in the top ten. Sequenced sample: blood. The receptors derive from a woman aged 30 to 39 with Graves' hyperthyroidism.

In its sample, this clonotype was seen many times. The V and J genes are TRBV30 and TRBJ2-4; 7 bases line up with TRBD2. The CDR3 is made up of 13 amino acids. Germline V CDR1 and CDR2: GTSNPN, SVGIG (reference sequence). The trim removed 0 bases at V and 7 bases at J, leaving 3 bases unmatched. The CDR3 loop is CAWSVIGRNIQYF. Written as DNA, the CDR3 is TGTGCCTGGAGTGTTATCGGGAGGAACATTCAGTACTTC.

This chain uses TRBV12-5 with TRBJ2-1, with D maybe TRBD2 (6 bases). This CDR3 comprises 14 residues. The V gene's germline CDR1 is LGHNT and CDR2 FRNRAP. V lost 7 bases to trimming and J lost 2 bases, with 12 bases between them. The DNA for the CDR3 is TGTGCTAGTGCTTTCCCGGGGGCCTACAATGAGCAGTTCTTC. Translating gives CASAFPGAYNEQFF.

The rearrangement links TRBV11-2 to TRBJ2-2; 10 bases map to TRBD2. This CDR3 is built from 16 residues. CDR1 and CDR2 from the germline V gene are SGHAT and FQNNGV. V was pared by 6 bases and J by 1 base, with 5 bases of the junction left unmatched. The CDR3 DNA sequence: TGTGCCAGCAGACACACTAGCGGGAAGAACACCGGGGAGCTGTTTTTT. This sequence encodes CASRHTSGKNTGELFF.

This clonotype was seen many times. The gene calls are TRBV11-2 and TRBJ1-4, with a tentative D call TRBD1 (6 bases). Looked up from germline, CDR1 is SGHAT and CDR2 is FQNNGV. This CDR3 region has 18 residues. V lost 2 bases to trimming and J lost 3 bases, with 19 bases between them. The CDR3 region has the DNA TGTGCCAGCAGCTTAACTTTGGGCCGGGGGGCACCTAATGAAAAACTGTTTTTT. Translating it yields CASSLTLGRGAPNEKLFF.

This clonotype was recorded at least ten times. The chain combines TRBV27 with TRBJ2-7; no firm D call. Germline V gene lookup returns CDR1 MNHEY and CDR2 SMNVEV (reference sequence). This CDR3 is 14 amino acids long. Trimming stripped 1 base from V and 0 bases from J, with 7 bases between. Here the CDR3 reads CASSLFRDSYEQYF. DNA of the CDR3: TGTGCCAGCAGTTTATTTCGCGACTCCTACGAGCAGTACTTC.

The table lists this clonotype with many counts. The chain is built from TRBV11-2 and TRBJ2-1; TRBD2 aligns across 8 bases. CDR1 and CDR2 from the germline V gene are SGHAT and FQNNGV. CDR3 length: 15 amino acids. V gave up 3 bases and J gave up 7 bases; unmatched junction bases: 8. CDR3 bases: TGTGCCAGCAGCTTCCGTGGGACTAGTGATAATGAGCAGTTCTTC. Its translation: CASSFRGTSDNEQFF.

This clonotype occurred many times. The V call is TRBV3-1, the J call TRBJ1-4; TRBD1 might be the D (5 bases). The CDR3 covers 15 residues. Trimming took 3 bases from V and 6 from J, leaving 14 bases between them. Germline V CDR1 and CDR2: LGHDT, YNNKEL (reference sequence). The CDR3 reads CASSQGDWGYEKLFF. CDR3 bases: TGTGCCAGCAGCCAGGGGGACTGGGGATATGAAAAACTGTTTTTT.

This clonotype was counted a few times. The CDR3 DNA follows: TGCGCCAGCAGACAGGGGCCACGACTAGCGGGAAGCGGAGATACGCAGTATTTT. Encoded protein: CASRQGPRLAGSGDTQYF. The chain joins TRBV5-1 to TRBJ2-3; TRBD2 aligns across 11 bases. CDR1 is SGHRS and CDR2 is YFSETQ in the germline V gene. The trim removed 5 bases at V and 5 bases at J, leaving 16 bases unmatched. This CDR3 comprises 18 residues.

In its sample, this clonotype was seen a few times. V is TRBV10-3 and J is TRBJ1-1, with a weak D call TRBD1 (6 bases). The CDR3 is 11 amino acids. The germline gives CDR1 ENHRY, CDR2 SYGVKD. V lost 6 bases to trimming and J lost 4 bases, with 6 bases between them. The CDR3 nucleotides read TGTGCCATCAGGACAGGCACTGAAGCTTTCTTT. This gives the protein CAIRTGTEAFF.

This clonotype was seen a handful of times. One junction end does not reproduce the germline sequence, and a read error may be involved. The chain recombines TRBV11-2 with TRBJ1-4, with D possibly TRBD1 on 5 matching bases. Per germline, CDR1 SGHAT and CDR2 FQNNGV. The CDR3 has 14 amino acids. For the CDR3, the DNA is TGTGCCGGCAGCTTAGGCGGGGCAAGGGAAAAACTGTTTTTT. This codes for CAGSLGGAREKLFF.

Comments on this clonotype: Given a much more abundant clone one base away, this may be a read error. The chain recombines TRBV7-2 with TRBJ2-5, with D possibly called TRBD1 or TRBD2 (5 bases each). Germline CDR1 reads SGHTA; CDR2 reads FQGNSA. The CDR3 has 14 amino acids. The CDR3 loop is CANSQGTYKETQYF. The CDR3 coding sequence is TGTGCCAACAGCCAAGGGACGTATAAAGAGACCCAGTACTTC.

The V gene is TRBV2, the J gene TRBJ2-1; 7 nucleotides match TRBD1. The germline CDR1 and CDR2 sequences are SNHLY and FYNNEI. The trim removed 2 bases at V and 5 bases at J, leaving 9 bases unmatched. The CDR3 totals 16 residues. The CDR3 nucleotides read TGTGCCAGCAGTGAAAGGGGGCAGCGCTACAACAATGAGCAGTTCTTC. Its protein product is CASSERGQRYNNEQFF.

This clonotype was found a few times. The chain combines TRBV12-3 or TRBV12-4 with TRBJ2-2; D possibly uses TRBD1 or TRBD2 (5 bases each). Trimming left V 3 bases short and J 2 bases short, with 10 bases between. The CDR3 extends over 15 amino acids. The CDR3 DNA sequence: TGTGCCAGCAGTTTGGACGGGGCCAACACCGGGGAGCTGTTTTTT. This encodes CASSLDGANTGELFF.

This clonotype appeared many times. The V and J genes are TRBV3-1 and TRBJ1-2; D gene uncertain. The CDR3 is 14 residues long. Germline V gene sequence: CDR1 LGHDT, CDR2 YNNKEL (reference sequence). Trimming shortened V by 1 base and J by 1 base, and 7 bases separated the two germline ends. The DNA of the CDR3 is TGTGCCAGCAGCCAAGGGGGAAGTAACTATGGCTACACCTTC. Its translation: CASSQGGSNYGYTF.

There are a few counts of this clonotype. The rearrangement joins TRBV14 to TRBJ2-1, with 7 nucleotides matching TRBD2. Trimming at V came to 0 bases and at J to 2 bases, leaving 1 base not matched to a gene. CDR3 size: 15 residues. The germline V gene encodes CDR1 SGHDN and CDR2 FVKESK. CDR3 sequence (DNA): TGTGCCAGCAGCCAAGATCGGGGGGCCTACAATGAGCAGTTCTTC. It specifies CASSQDRGAYNEQFF.

The chain uses TRBV6-5 and TRBJ1-2, with TRBD1 identical over 10 bases. CDR1 and CDR2 (germline): MNHEY, SVGAGI. There are 16 residues in the CDR3. V trimming: 0 bases; J trimming: 8 bases; junction bases outside the gene matches: 9. CDR3 nucleotides: TGTGCCAGCAGTTACTCTCCCGGGACAGGGGCAGGAGGCTACACCTTC. Its protein is CASSYSPGTGAGGYTF.

This clonotype was found many times. The rearrangement uses TRBV28 and TRBJ1-6; the D is unclear. Trimming removed 3 bases at V and 8 bases at J, with 8 bases between. Germline V gene lookup returns CDR1 MDHEN and CDR2 SYDVKM. The CDR3 sequence is 13 residues long. Written as DNA, the CDR3 is TGTGCCAGCAGTTTTCTCTCGGATTCACCCCTCCACTTT. Amino acid sequence: CASSFLSDSPLHF. The full variable domain, completed using reference TRBV28 and TRBJ1-6, is DVKVTQSSRYLVKRTGEKVFLECVQDMDHENMFWYRQDPGLGLRLIYFSYDVKMKEKGDIPEGYSVSREKKERFSLILESASTNQTSMYLCASSFLSDSPLHFGNGTRLTVT.

At least ten counts were recorded for this clonotype. The CDR3, as DNA: TGTGCCAGCAGTCTGACTAGCGGGAACTCCTACGAGCAGTACTTC. As protein: CASSLTSGNSYEQYF. The V call is TRBV28, the J call TRBJ2-7; TRBD2 agrees at 11 bases. Germline lookup yields CDR1 MDHEN and CDR2 SYDVKM. J lost 0 bases, V lost 5 bases, and 3 bases had no gene match. CDR3 length: 15 amino acids.

At least ten counts were recorded for this clonotype. The gene calls are TRBV5-5 and TRBJ1-2; D gene unclear. V lost 4 bases and J lost 2, with 12 bases in between. Germline CDR1 and CDR2: SGHKS and YYEKEE (reference sequence). The CDR3 has 14 amino acids. CDR3 sequence: CASSAGSTNYGYTF. CDR3 bases: TGTGCCAGCAGCGCCGGGTCTACCAACTATGGCTACACCTTC. Full variable domain (rest looked up from reference TRBV5-5 and TRBJ1-2): DAGVTQSPTHLIKTRGQQVTLRCSPISGHKSVSWYQQVLGQGPQFIFQYYEKEERGRGNFPDRFSARQFPNYSSELNVNALLLGDSALYLCASSAGSTNYGYTFGSGTRLTVV.

This clonotype has more than one count but fewer than ten. The rearrangement joins TRBV5-1 to TRBJ1-1; 8 bases line up with TRBD1. V trimming: 0 bases; J trimming: 0 bases; junction bases outside the gene matches: 4. The germline gives CDR1 SGHRS, CDR2 YFSETQ. The CDR3 runs 16 residues. CDR3 amino acids: CASSLATGAMNTEAFF. CDR3 DNA: TGCGCCAGCAGCTTGGCGACAGGGGCCATGAACACTGAAGCTTTCTTT.

There are a few counts of this clonotype. This chain connects TRBV19 to TRBJ2-2; D is perhaps TRBD1 (6 bases). Between the trimmed V and J ends, which lost 6 bases and 0 bases, there was a span of 11 bases. The CDR3 totals 15 residues. Germline CDR1 and CDR2: LNHDA and SQIVND (reference sequence). The CDR3 region has the DNA TGTGCCAGTAGACCGACAGGCGCGAACACCGGGGAGCTGTTTTTT. This translates into CASRPTGANTGELFF.